This is a list of T cell receptor beta chains from one sample in a study of blood T cell repertoires in COVID-19. Profiled with immunoSEQ multiplex PCR; TCRdb holds only in-frame clones, not every one. This table holds under 300,000 clones, 88% found once. Sequencing was done on a sample of peripheral blood. Receptors were obtained from a woman in her thirties or forties who had recovered from COVID-19. Each CDR3 is given with its conserved first and last residue. The D gene is left open where the match is weak. Size is stated for part of the rows, as once, few or many counts, or as a class when the clone is expanded.

d_call,v_call,j_call,clone_size,cdr3_nt,cdr3_aa
.,TRBV5-1,TRBJ1-5,.,TGCGCCAGCAGCTTGGATGCGGGGAGCAATCAGCCCCAGCATTTT,CASSLDAGSNQPQHF
TRBD1,TRBV29-1,TRBJ2-2,once,TGCAGCGTTGACTCCAGCCGAGGGGGCCCCACCGGGGAGCTGTTTTTT,CSVDSSRGGPTGELFF
.,TRBV4-3,TRBJ1-4,.,TGCGCCAGCAGCCAAGATCCCCCGGGAGCGTTTGGGGAACTGTTTTTT,CASSQDPPGAFGELFF
TRBD1,TRBV7-2,TRBJ2-1,once,TGTGCCAGCAGCTTATTTGGACAGGGGGCAGGTGAGCAGTTCTTC,CASSLFGQGAGEQFF
.,TRBV30,TRBJ2-6,.,TGTGCCTGGAGTGTTGGCTTGGGGGCTCGTGGGCAGGCTTCTGGGGCCAACGTCCTGACTTTC,CAWSVGLGARGQASGANVLTF
TRBD1,TRBV7-6,TRBJ2-7,many,TGTGCCAGCAGCTTAGCAGGGGGCCACGGCGTAGGCGAGCAGTACTTC,CASSLAGGHGVGEQYF
.,TRBV14,TRBJ1-2,.,TGTGCCAGCAGCCCAAGATGGTCGGCAGGGCAATATGGCTACACCTTC,CASSPRWSAGQYGYTF
.,TRBV12-5,TRBJ1-3,.,TGTGCTAGTGGATTAGACAGTGGAAACACCATATATTTT,CASGLDSGNTIYF
.,TRBV5-3,TRBJ2-3,.,TGTGCCAGAAGCGTACAGGCGAACCTCCGCACAGATACGCAGTATTTT,CARSVQANLRTDTQYF
.,TRBV30,TRBJ2-2,.,TGTGCCTGGACCCCGGGTACCGGGGAGCTGTTTTTT,CAWTPGTGELFF
TRBD2,TRBV18,TRBJ2-1,.,TGTGCCAGCTCACCTAGACTAGCGGGAGGGGATGAGCAGTTCTTC,CASSPRLAGGDEQFF
.,TRBV15,TRBJ1-5,.,TGTGCCACCAGCGGGGGCAGACCCAATCAGCCCCAGCATTTT,CATSGGRPNQPQHF
TRBD1,TRBV7-9,TRBJ2-4,.,TGTGCCAGCAGCCAGTCGGGACAGGGAAACATTCAGTACTTC,CASSQSGQGNIQYF
.,TRBV30,TRBJ2-5,.,TGTGCCTGGAGTGTCTCGGGGAGTGGTGGAGAGACCCAGTACTTC,CAWSVSGSGGETQYF
TRBD2,TRBV15,TRBJ2-1,.,TGTGCCACCAGCGTCGGACTAGCGAACAATGAGCAGTTCTTC,CATSVGLANNEQFF
TRBD2,TRBV18,TRBJ2-7,.,TGTGCCAGCTCACCAGAGGGCGGGAGCCCCGAGCAGTACTTC,CASSPEGGSPEQYF
TRBD1,TRBV7-2,TRBJ1-1,.,TGTGCCAGCAGCCCCGACAGGGGATTTGAAGCTTTCTTT,CASSPDRGFEAFF